Listed below are T cell receptor beta chains from one sample, sequenced in a study of blood T cell repertoires in COVID-19. This table comes from immunoSEQ multiplex PCR, and its TCRdb copy is limited to in-frame clones, with some not included. Of roughly 270,000 clones listed, approximately 85% are singletons. The sequenced material came from peripheral blood. The receptors shown here come from a man in his forties or fifties with active or convalescent COVID-19. Each CDR3 is given with its conserved first and last residue.

cdr3_aa: CASSLVTAGNTEAFF; j_call: TRBJ1-1; v_call: TRBV5-1
cdr3_aa: CSALEGVEQYF; j_call: TRBJ2-7; v_call: TRBV29-1
cdr3_aa: CASSSPGQGADTQYF; j_call: TRBJ2-3; v_call: TRBV5-4
cdr3_aa: CASSDRGGRDNEQFF; j_call: TRBJ2-1; v_call: TRBV2
cdr3_aa: CASSQAAGTSGIYEQYF; j_call: TRBJ2-7; v_call: TRBV3-1/TRBV3-2
cdr3_aa: CASSNSGTGSDTQYF; j_call: TRBJ2-3; v_call: TRBV5-1
cdr3_aa: CASSRSLSSGGTTYEQYF; j_call: TRBJ2-7; v_call: TRBV5-1
cdr3_aa: CASSLERWGNEAFF; j_call: TRBJ1-1; v_call: TRBV11-2
cdr3_aa: CASSLTSSTEDTQYF; j_call: TRBJ2-3; v_call: TRBV7-9
cdr3_aa: CATQNPGTGDYEQYF; j_call: TRBJ2-7; v_call: TRBV19
cdr3_aa: CASSIEGRFTGELFF; j_call: TRBJ2-2; v_call: TRBV19
cdr3_aa: CASSRSGVTGELFF; j_call: TRBJ2-2; v_call: TRBV6-5
cdr3_aa: CASSLRGNTEAFF; j_call: TRBJ1-1; v_call: TRBV27
cdr3_aa: CSVALRGTNYGYTF; j_call: TRBJ1-2; v_call: TRBV29-1
cdr3_aa: CASSLSRPGEQYF; j_call: TRBJ2-7; v_call: TRBV12-3/TRBV12-4
cdr3_aa: CASAEGVDQPQHF; j_call: TRBJ1-5; v_call: TRBV18
cdr3_aa: CASSIEGNYGYTF; j_call: TRBJ1-2; v_call: TRBV19
cdr3_aa: CATSRNREGQPQHF; j_call: TRBJ1-5; v_call: TRBV15
cdr3_aa: CASSSRTGIETQYF; j_call: TRBJ2-5; v_call: TRBV5-1
cdr3_aa: CASSAGTGLYEQYF; j_call: TRBJ2-7; v_call: TRBV9
cdr3_aa: CATSDNLRGRKTQYF; j_call: TRBJ2-5; v_call: TRBV24-1
cdr3_aa: CASSPRIGDSLNTEAFF; j_call: TRBJ1-1; v_call: TRBV18
cdr3_aa: CASKVGPGDYNEQFF; j_call: TRBJ2-1; v_call: TRBV5-1
cdr3_aa: CATRLAHNEQFF; j_call: TRBJ2-1; v_call: TRBV6-5
cdr3_aa: CASSFGSSYEQYF; j_call: TRBJ2-7; v_call: TRBV7-9
cdr3_aa: CASIGLLNTGELFF; j_call: TRBJ2-2; v_call: TRBV2
cdr3_aa: CASRTGNNYGYTF; j_call: TRBJ1-2; v_call: TRBV5-1
cdr3_aa: CATRSGGQGGTEAFF; j_call: TRBJ1-1; v_call: TRBV6-5
cdr3_aa: CASSRMGAPSYGYTF; j_call: TRBJ1-2; v_call: TRBV7-8
cdr3_aa: CASNFGGYGYTF; j_call: TRBJ1-2; v_call: TRBV28
cdr3_aa: CASSYSLRGFPSGAETQYF; j_call: TRBJ2-5; v_call: TRBV6-2/TRBV6-3
cdr3_aa: CASSSGTSDEQYF; j_call: TRBJ2-7; v_call: TRBV5-4
cdr3_aa: CSVGAGVNQPQHF; j_call: TRBJ1-5; v_call: TRBV29-1
cdr3_aa: CASSQGGQANQPQHF; j_call: TRBJ1-5; v_call: TRBV3-1/TRBV3-2
cdr3_aa: CASSSLAASFNEQFF; j_call: TRBJ2-1; v_call: TRBV7-2
cdr3_aa: CATSFSGGSDTQYF; j_call: TRBJ2-3; v_call: TRBV24-1
cdr3_aa: CASRPSMGFGEQYF; j_call: TRBJ2-7; v_call: TRBV6-6
cdr3_aa: CASREDRGHEQYF; j_call: TRBJ2-7; v_call: TRBV2
cdr3_aa: CASSLAADLNTEAFF; j_call: TRBJ1-1; v_call: TRBV5-1
cdr3_aa: CASRSSQVDNYGYTF; j_call: TRBJ1-2; v_call: TRBV27
cdr3_aa: CASSLNPGTGNPNYGYTF; j_call: TRBJ1-2; v_call: TRBV18
cdr3_aa: CAWSSTGGGTDTQYF; j_call: TRBJ2-3; v_call: TRBV30
cdr3_aa: CASSQVPDSSYEQYF; j_call: TRBJ2-7; v_call: TRBV4-2
cdr3_aa: CASSWNAADRTGNTEAFF; j_call: TRBJ1-1; v_call: TRBV6-2/TRBV6-3
cdr3_aa: CASSPPGLVGDTQYF; j_call: TRBJ2-3; v_call: TRBV6-2/TRBV6-3
cdr3_aa: CASRTLRGTEAFF; j_call: TRBJ1-1; v_call: TRBV10-2
cdr3_aa: CASSPAEDSYEQYF; j_call: TRBJ2-7; v_call: TRBV3-1/TRBV3-2
cdr3_aa: CASSSYPRQGGGELFF; j_call: TRBJ2-2; v_call: TRBV7-3
cdr3_aa: CASSFRLAGETQYF; j_call: TRBJ2-5; v_call: TRBV5-1
cdr3_aa: CASRSGQNTGELFF; j_call: TRBJ2-2; v_call: TRBV6-5